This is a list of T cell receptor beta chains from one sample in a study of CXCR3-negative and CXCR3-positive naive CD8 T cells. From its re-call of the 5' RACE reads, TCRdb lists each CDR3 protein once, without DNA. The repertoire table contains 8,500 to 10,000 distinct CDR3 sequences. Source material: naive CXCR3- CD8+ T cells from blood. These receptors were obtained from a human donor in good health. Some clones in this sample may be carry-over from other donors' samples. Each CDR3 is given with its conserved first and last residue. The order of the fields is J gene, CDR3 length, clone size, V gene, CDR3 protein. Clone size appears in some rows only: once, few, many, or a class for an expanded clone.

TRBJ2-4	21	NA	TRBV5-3	CARSPGHPPGESLRGKNIQYF
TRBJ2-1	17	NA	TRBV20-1	CSARESLAGMVDDEQFF
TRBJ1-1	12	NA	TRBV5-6	CASSFRATEAFF
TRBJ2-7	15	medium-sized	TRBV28	CASRIVGGYFYEQYF
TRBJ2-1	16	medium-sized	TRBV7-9	CASSSREGSGYNEQFF
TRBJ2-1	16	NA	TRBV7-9	CASSPTGTGLSNEQFF
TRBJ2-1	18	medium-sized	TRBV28	CASSSSLAGVKHYNEQFF
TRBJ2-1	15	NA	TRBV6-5	CASSSRAGGPNEQFF
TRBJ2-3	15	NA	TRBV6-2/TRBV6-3	CASLYSGGSTDTQYF
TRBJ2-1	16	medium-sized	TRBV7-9	CASSLQGAGSVHEQFF
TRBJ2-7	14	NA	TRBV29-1	CSVETRQEDNEQYF
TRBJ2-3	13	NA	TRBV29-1	CSVPASVGDTQYF
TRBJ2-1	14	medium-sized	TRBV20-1	CSAWGLAGDNEQFF
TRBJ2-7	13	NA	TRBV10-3	CAIKRGESYEQYF
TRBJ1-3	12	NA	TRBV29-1	CSVFTQGNTIYF
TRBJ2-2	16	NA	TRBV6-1	CASTPRPGAGTGELFF
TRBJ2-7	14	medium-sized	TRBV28	CASSWTGSSYEQYF
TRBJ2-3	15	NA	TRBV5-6	CASSTGQESTDTQYF
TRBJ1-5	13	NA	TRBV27	CASSLSRRQPQHF
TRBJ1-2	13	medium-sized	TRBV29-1	CSGRQGADYGYTF
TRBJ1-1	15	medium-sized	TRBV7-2	CASSSDDRVWTEAFF
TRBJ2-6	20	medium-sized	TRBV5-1	CASSLAVSAAIVSGANVLTF
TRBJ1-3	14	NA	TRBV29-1	CSVLWDSSGNTIYF
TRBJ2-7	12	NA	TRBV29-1	CSVAGVSYEQYF
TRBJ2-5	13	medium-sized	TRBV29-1	CSAVQGLTETQYF
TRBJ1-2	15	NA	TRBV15	CATSRAAGEDYGYTF
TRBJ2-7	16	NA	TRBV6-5	CASSYVGTGNLDEQYF
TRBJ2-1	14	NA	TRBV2	CARGLAGTYNEQFF
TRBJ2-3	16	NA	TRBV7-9	CASSSGTSGSTDTQYF
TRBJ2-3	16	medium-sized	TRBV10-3	CAISESTWEPRDTQYF